The 16 T cell receptor beta chains below were found in one sample sequenced in a study of regulatory T cells in long-lasting Graves disease. Time point given: persistent/refractory GD, antithyroid drugs over 5 years with positive TRAb. RNA extracted from PBMCs served as the sequencing template. To make TCR beta libraries, researchers used iRepertoire HTBI primers and Arm-PCR of CDR3 regions. TCRdb recomputed calls from the multiplex PCR reads with MiXCR, one row per CDR3 protein. The repertoire holds some 430,000 distinct CDR3 sequences, with roughly 21% as singletons. Here the sequenced sample was peripheral blood mononuclear cells (PBMCs), taken when the disease was refractory, from a patient treated with antithyroid drugs. The source of these receptors is a female donor with Graves disease.

V and J are TRBV20-1 and TRBJ2-5, with a tentative D call TRBD1 (5 bases). The CDR3 totals 12 residues. Germline V gives CDR1 DFQATT, CDR2 SNEGSKA (reference sequence). The V end was cut by 1 base, the J end by 2 bases, with 5 bases between. Here the CDR3 reads CSARGQQETQYF. The DNA of the CDR3 is TGCAGTGCTAGAGGACAGCAAGAGACCCAGTACTTC.

This clonotype came up many times. The chain uses TRBV27 and TRBJ1-5; 7 bases fit TRBD1. The CDR3 is 16 residues long. Germline lookup yields CDR1 MNHEY and CDR2 SMNVEV (reference sequence). V lost 5 bases, J lost 4 bases, and 11 bases stayed unmatched. The CDR3 sequence: CASSPQGGFGNQPQHF. DNA for the CDR3: TGTGCCAGCAGTCCCCAGGGGGGCTTCGGGAATCAGCCCCAGCATTTT.

The chain combines TRBV4-2 with TRBJ2-2, with D perhaps matching TRBD1 or TRBD2 (5 bases each). This CDR3 contains 17 residues. Trimming removed 0 bases at V and 4 bases at J, with 15 bases between. Germline CDR1 reads LGHNA; CDR2 reads YNFKEQ. CDR3 sequence: CASSQDLGFGGTGELFF. CDR3 sequence (DNA): TGTGCCAGCAGCCAAGATTTGGGTTTTGGGGGCACCGGGGAGCTGTTTTTT.

This clonotype occurred many times. The chain couples TRBV12-3 or TRBV12-4 to TRBJ1-5; TRBD1 agrees at 12 bases. The CDR3 runs to 15 residues. The V segment lost 5 bases and the J segment 4 bases; nucleotides outside the gene matches: 3. CDR3 sequence reads: CASSRGQGANQPQHF. The DNA for the CDR3 is TGTGCCAGCAGTCGGGGACAGGGGGCGAATCAGCCCCAGCATTTT.

In this sample, this clonotype turned up many times. The chain recombines TRBV19 with TRBJ2-7; TRBD1 matches at 8 bases. Trimming cost V 4 bases and J 0 bases; bases outside gene matches: 5. Germline CDR1 LNHDA, CDR2 SQIVND (reference sequence). CDR3 size: 15 residues. The CDR3, as DNA: TGTGCCAGTAGTACCTCCGGGACAGGCTCCTACGAGCAGTACTTC. Protein sequence: CASSTSGTGSYEQYF. The full variable domain, with the rest looked up from reference TRBV19 and TRBJ2-7, is DGGITQSPKYLFRKEGQNVTLSCEQNLNHDAMYWYRQDPGQGLRLIYYSQIVNDFQKGDIAEGYSVSREKKESFPLTVTSAQKNPTAFYLCASSTSGTGSYEQYFGPGTRLTVT.

This clonotype was counted at least ten times. The rearrangement uses TRBV5-1 and TRBJ2-7; 7 nucleotides agree with TRBD2. Looked up from germline, CDR1 is SGHRS and CDR2 is YFSETQ. The V gene end was trimmed by 1 base and the J gene end by 3 bases; junction bases not matched to a gene: 4. This CDR3 is 14 amino acids long. DNA for the CDR3: TGCGCCAGCAGCTTGACTAGCGCAATCTACGAGCAGTACTTC. It yields the protein CASSLTSAIYEQYF.

This clonotype was detected many times. The chain is built from TRBV28 and TRBJ1-2, with TRBD1 as a possible D gene (6 bases). Trimming pared 3 bases from V and 6 bases from J, leaving 11 bases between. The V gene's germline CDR1 is MDHEN and CDR2 SYDVKM. The CDR3 is made up of 13 amino acids. The CDR3 spells CASSLGSGDGYTF. CDR3 in DNA: TGTGCCAGCAGTTTGGGCTCAGGGGATGGCTACACCTTC.

The chain is built from TRBV12-5 and TRBJ2-7; 7 bases align to TRBD1. Trimming at V came to 0 bases and at J to 7 bases, leaving 0 bases not matched to a gene. The length of the CDR3 is 12 residues. Germline values: CDR1 LGHNT, CDR2 FRNRAP. CDR3 amino acids: CASGLVQGEQYF. As DNA, the CDR3 is TGTGCTAGTGGTTTGGTACAGGGGGAGCAGTACTTC.

This clonotype appeared many times. This chain connects TRBV27 to TRBJ1-1; 8 nucleotides match TRBD1. This CDR3 has 14 residues. Germline V gives CDR1 MNHEY, CDR2 SMNVEV (reference sequence). V lost 2 bases to trimming and J lost 5 bases; unmatched junction nucleotides: 4. DNA for the CDR3: TGTGCCAGCAGTTTAAGCAGGGGGCCTACTGAAGCTTTCTTT. Its protein product is CASSLSRGPTEAFF.

V usage is TRBV4-2 and J usage is TRBJ2-5; D may be TRBD1 or TRBD2 (6 bases each). The CDR3 extends over 14 amino acids. Germline V CDR1 and CDR2: LGHNA, YNFKEQ. V was clipped by 1 base and J by 7 bases, with 13 bases between them. The CDR3 DNA is TGTGCCAGCAGCCAAGGGGGGGCGCGGGGGACCCAGTACTTC. Its protein product is CASSQGGARGTQYF.

This clonotype was counted ten times or more. The CDR3 protein is CASSWATHYEQYF. The CDR3 bases are TGTGCCAGCAGTTGGGCAACCCACTACGAGCAGTACTTC. The J gene is TRBJ2-7, the V gene TRBV28; D ambiguous. Germline CDR1 and CDR2: MDHEN and SYDVKM. Trimming left V 4 bases short and J 3 bases short, with 10 bases between. The CDR3 spans 13 residues.

This chain links TRBV19 with TRBJ2-7; either TRBD1 or TRBD2 may fit D (5 bases each). The V end was cut by 5 bases, the J end by 5 bases, with 13 bases between. Germline V gives CDR1 LNHDA, CDR2 SQIVND (reference sequence). There are 13 residues in the CDR3. This CDR3 is CASSRDAFDEQYF. CDR3 in DNA: TGTGCCAGTAGTCGGGACGCGTTTGACGAGCAGTACTTC.

This clonotype was seen a handful of times. The chain is built from TRBV11-2 and TRBJ1-5; TRBD1 matches at 9 bases. After removal of 4 bases from V and 7 bases from J, the junction contained 5 bases not matched to a gene. The CDR3 runs to 14 residues. From germline, CDR1 is SGHAT and CDR2 FQNNGV. CDR3 sequence: CASSSRTGEQPQHF. CDR3 in DNA: TGTGCCAGCAGCTCCCGGACAGGGGAGCAGCCCCAGCATTTT.

This clonotype was picked up many times. The chain carries TRBV7-2 and TRBJ2-7; possibly TRBD2 for D (5 bases). Germline CDR1 and CDR2: SGHTA and FQGNSA. V lost 2 bases and J 0 bases, leaving 8 bases between the germline ends. The CDR3 loop spans 14 amino acids. DNA for the CDR3: TGTGCCAGCAGCTTACTAGCAGGCTCCTACGAGCAGTACTTC. Protein sequence: CASSLLAGSYEQYF.

This rearrangement joins TRBV4-1 to TRBJ1-3, with D tentatively TRBD1 (5 bases). Germline V lookup: CDR1 MGHRA, CDR2 YSYEKL. Trimming took 4 bases from V and 0 from J, leaving 13 bases between them. The CDR3 runs 16 residues. CDR3 DNA sequence: TGCGCCAGCAGCCGACATGGGGGAGCCTCTGGAAACACCATATATTTT. Its protein product is CASSRHGGASGNTIYF.

The J gene is TRBJ1-2, the V gene TRBV29-1; D may be TRBD1 (5 bases). V lost 4 bases to trimming and J lost 7 bases, with 13 bases between them. Germline CDR1 is SQVTM and CDR2 is ANQGSEA. The CDR3 consists of 12 residues. In DNA form, the CDR3 reads TGCAGCGTTGCGGACATTACATCTGGCTACACCTTC. Translation gives CSVADITSGYTF.